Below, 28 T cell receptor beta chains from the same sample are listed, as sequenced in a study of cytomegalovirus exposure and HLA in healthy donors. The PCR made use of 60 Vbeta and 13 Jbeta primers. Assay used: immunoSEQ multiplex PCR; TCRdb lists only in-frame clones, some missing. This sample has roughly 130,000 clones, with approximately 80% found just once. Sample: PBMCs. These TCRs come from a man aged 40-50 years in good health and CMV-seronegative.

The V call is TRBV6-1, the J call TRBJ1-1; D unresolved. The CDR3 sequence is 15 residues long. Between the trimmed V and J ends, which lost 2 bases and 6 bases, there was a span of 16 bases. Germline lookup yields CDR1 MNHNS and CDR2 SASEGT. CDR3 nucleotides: TGTGCCAGCAGTGAATGGGAGTGGCCCGGGGCTGAAGCTTTCTTT. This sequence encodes CASSEWEWPGAEAFF.

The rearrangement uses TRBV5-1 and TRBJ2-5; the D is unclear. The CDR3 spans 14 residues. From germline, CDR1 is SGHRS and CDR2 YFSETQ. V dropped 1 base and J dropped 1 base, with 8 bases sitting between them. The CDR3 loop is CASSLKQTQETQYF. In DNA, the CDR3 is TGCGCCAGCAGCTTGAAACAGACCCAAGAGACCCAGTACTTC.

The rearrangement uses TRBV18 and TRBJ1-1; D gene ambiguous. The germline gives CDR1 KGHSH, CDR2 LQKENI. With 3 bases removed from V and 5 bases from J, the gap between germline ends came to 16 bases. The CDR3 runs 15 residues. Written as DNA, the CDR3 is TGTGCCAGCTCACCTATCTTGGGTACGGGAACTGAAGCTTTCTTT. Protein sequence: CASSPILGTGTEAFF.

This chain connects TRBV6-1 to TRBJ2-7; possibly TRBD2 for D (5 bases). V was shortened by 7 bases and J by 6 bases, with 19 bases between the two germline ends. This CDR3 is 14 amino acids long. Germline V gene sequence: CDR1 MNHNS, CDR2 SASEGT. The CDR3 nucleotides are TGTGCCAGCATCCCCTTCGGGGTCAGGAGCGAGCAGTACTTC. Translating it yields CASIPFGVRSEQYF.

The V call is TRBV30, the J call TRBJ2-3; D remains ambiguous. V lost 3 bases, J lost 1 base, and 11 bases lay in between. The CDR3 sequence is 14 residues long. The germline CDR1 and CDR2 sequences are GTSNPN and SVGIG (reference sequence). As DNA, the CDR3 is TGTGCCTGGAGAGCCTTCGTAGGCACAGATACGCAGTATTTT. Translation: CAWRAFVGTDTQYF.

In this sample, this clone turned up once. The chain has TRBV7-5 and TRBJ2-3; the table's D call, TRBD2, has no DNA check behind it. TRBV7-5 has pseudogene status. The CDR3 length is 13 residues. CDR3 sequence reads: CVMREGDTDTQYF. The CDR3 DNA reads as TGTGTCATGCGGGAGGGCGACACAGATACGCAGTATTTT.

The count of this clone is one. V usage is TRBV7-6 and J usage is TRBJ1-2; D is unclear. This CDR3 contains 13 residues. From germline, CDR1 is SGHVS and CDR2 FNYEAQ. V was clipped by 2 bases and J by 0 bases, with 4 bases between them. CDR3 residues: CASSLSTNYGYTF. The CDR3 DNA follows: TGTGCCAGCAGCTTATCCACTAACTATGGCTACACCTTC. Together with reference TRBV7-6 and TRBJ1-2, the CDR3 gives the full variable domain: GAGVSQSPRYKVTKRGQDVALRCDPISGHVSLYWYRQALGQGPEFLTYFNYEAQQDKSGLPNDRFSAERPEGSISTLTIQRTEQRDSAMYRCASSLSTNYGYTFGSGTRLTVV.

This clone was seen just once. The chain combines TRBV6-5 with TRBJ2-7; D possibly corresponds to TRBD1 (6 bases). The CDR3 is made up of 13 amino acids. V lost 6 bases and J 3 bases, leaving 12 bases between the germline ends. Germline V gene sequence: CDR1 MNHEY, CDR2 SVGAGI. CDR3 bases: TGTGCCAGCAGGTCAGGGGTAGACTACGAGCAGTACTTC. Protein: CASRSGVDYEQYF.

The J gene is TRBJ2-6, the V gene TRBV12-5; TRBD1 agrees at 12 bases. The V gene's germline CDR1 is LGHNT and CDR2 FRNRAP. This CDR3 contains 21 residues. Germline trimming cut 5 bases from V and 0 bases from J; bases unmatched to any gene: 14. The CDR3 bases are TGTGCTAGTGGTCCCCCGGGACAGGGGGCCCTCCGTTTCTCTGGGGCCAACGTCCTGACTTTC. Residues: CASGPPGQGALRFSGANVLTF.

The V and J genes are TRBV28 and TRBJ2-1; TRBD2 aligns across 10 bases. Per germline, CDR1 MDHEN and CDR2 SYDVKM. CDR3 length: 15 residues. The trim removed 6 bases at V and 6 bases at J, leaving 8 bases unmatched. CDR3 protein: CASSGSGRLVNEQFF. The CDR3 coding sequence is TGTGCCAGCAGCGGTAGCGGGAGGCTTGTCAATGAGCAGTTCTTC.

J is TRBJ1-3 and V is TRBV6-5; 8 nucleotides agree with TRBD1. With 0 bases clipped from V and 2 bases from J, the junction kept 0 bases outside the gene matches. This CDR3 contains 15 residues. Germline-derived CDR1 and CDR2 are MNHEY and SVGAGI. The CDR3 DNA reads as TGTGCCAGCAGTTACTCGACAGGGGCTGGAAACACCATATATTTT. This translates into CASSYSTGAGNTIYF.

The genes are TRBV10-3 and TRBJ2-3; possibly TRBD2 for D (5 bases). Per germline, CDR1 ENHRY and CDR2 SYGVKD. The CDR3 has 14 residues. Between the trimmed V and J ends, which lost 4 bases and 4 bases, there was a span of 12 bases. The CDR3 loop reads CAISAGIGPDTQYF. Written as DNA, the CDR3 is TGTGCCATCAGTGCCGGGATAGGCCCAGATACGCAGTATTTT.

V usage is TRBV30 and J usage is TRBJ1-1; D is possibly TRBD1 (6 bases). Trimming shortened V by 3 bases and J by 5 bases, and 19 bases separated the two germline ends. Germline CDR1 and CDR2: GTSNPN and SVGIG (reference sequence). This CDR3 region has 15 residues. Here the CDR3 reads CAWRGGPPSGTEAFF. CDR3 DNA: TGTGCCTGGAGAGGGGGTCCCCCATCTGGGACTGAAGCTTTCTTT.

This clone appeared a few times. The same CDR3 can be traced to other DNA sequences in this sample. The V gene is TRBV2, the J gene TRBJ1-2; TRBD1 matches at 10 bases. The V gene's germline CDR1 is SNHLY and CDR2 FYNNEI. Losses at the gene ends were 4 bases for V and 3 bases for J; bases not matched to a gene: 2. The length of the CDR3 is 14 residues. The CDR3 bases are TGTGCCAGCAGTGGACAGGGGGCGGACTATGGCTACACCTTC. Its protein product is CASSGQGADYGYTF.

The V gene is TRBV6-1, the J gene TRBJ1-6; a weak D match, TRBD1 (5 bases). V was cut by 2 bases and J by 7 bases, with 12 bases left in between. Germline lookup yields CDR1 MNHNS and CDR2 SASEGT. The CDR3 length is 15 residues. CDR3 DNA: TGTGCCAGCAGTGAAAGGAGGGGCGAGAATTCACCCCTCCACTTT. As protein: CASSERRGENSPLHF.

CDR3 DNA sequence: TGCGCCAGCAGTGAACTCGGGACAGGGCCCTCCTACGAGCAGTACTTC. This codes for CASSELGTGPSYEQYF. The chain employs TRBV10-1 and TRBJ2-7; the match to TRBD1 covers 9 bases. Germline V gene data show CDR1 as WNHNN and CDR2 as SYGVQD (reference sequence). Trimming at V came to 3 bases and at J to 0 bases, leaving 6 bases not matched to a gene. CDR3 length: 16 residues.

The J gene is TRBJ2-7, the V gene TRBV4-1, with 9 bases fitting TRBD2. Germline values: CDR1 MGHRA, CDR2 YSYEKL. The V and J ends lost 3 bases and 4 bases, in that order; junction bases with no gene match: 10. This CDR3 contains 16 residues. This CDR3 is CASSHLQREAGYEQYF. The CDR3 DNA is TGCGCCAGCAGCCACCTCCAGCGGGAGGCCGGTTACGAGCAGTACTTC.

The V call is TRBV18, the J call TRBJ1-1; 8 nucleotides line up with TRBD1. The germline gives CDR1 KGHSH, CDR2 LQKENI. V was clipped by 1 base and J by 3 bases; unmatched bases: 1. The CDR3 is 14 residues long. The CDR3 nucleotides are TGTGCCAGCTCACCACAGGGACAGGACACTGAAGCTTTCTTT. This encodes CASSPQGQDTEAFF.

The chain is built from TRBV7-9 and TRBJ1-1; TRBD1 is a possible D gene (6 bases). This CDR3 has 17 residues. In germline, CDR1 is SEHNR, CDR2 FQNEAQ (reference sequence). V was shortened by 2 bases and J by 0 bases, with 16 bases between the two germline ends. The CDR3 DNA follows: TGTGCCAGCAGCTTACCAAACCAGGGACAACTGAACACTGAAGCTTTCTTT. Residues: CASSLPNQGQLNTEAFF.

The CDR3 region has the DNA TGTGCCAGCAGTGATACAGGGTTGACTGGAAACACCATATATTTT. It yields the protein CASSDTGLTGNTIYF. V gene TRBV6-1 combines with J gene TRBJ1-3; D might be TRBD1 (6 bases). CDR1 and CDR2 from the germline V gene are MNHNS and SASEGT. V lost 3 bases to trimming and J lost 2 bases, with 11 bases between them. The CDR3 loop spans 15 amino acids.

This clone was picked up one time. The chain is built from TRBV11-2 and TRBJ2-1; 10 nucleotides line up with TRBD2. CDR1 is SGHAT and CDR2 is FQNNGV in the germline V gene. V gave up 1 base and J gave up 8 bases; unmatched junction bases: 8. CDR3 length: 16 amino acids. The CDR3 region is CASSLGSLAGAHEQFF. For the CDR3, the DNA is TGTGCCAGCAGCTTAGGGTCCCTAGCGGGAGCGCATGAGCAGTTCTTC.

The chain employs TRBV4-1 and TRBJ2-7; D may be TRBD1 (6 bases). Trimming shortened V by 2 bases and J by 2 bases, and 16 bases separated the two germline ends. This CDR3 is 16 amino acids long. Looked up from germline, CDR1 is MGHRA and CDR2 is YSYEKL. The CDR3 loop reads CASSQTATGSPYEQYF. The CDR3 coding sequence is TGCGCCAGCAGCCAAACAGCTACAGGGTCCCCCTACGAGCAGTACTTC.

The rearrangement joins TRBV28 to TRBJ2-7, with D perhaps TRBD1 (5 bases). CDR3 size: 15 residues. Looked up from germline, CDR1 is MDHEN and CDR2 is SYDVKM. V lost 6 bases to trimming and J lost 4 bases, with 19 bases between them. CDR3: CASSPWRTTTYEQYF. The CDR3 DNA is TGTGCCAGCAGCCCCTGGCGGACAACCACTTACGAGCAGTACTTC. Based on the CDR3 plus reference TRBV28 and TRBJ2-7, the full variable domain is DVKVTQSSRYLVKRTGEKVFLECVQDMDHENMFWYRQDPGLGLRLIYFSYDVKMKEKGDIPEGYSVSREKKERFSLILESASTNQTSMYLCASSPWRTTTYEQYFGPGTRLTVT.

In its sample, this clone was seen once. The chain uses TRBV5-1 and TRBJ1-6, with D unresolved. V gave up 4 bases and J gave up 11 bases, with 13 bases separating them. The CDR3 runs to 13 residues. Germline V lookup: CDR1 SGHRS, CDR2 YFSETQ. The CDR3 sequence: CASSPDYFAPLHF. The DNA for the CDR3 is TGCGCCAGCAGCCCCGACTATTTCGCACCCCTCCACTTT.

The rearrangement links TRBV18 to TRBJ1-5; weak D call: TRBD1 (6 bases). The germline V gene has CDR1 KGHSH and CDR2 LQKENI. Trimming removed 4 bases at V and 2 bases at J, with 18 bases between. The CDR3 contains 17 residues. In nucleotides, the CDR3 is TGTGCCAGCTCACTATCTGTCCGGGGGGCTGGCAATCAGCCCCAGCATTTT. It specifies CASSLSVRGAGNQPQHF.

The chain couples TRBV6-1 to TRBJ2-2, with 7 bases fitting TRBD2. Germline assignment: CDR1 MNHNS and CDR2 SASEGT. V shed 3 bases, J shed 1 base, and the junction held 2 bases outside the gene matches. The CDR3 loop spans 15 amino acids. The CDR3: CASSEKRGNTGELFF. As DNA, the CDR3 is TGTGCCAGCAGTGAGAAGCGGGGGAACACCGGGGAGCTGTTTTTT.

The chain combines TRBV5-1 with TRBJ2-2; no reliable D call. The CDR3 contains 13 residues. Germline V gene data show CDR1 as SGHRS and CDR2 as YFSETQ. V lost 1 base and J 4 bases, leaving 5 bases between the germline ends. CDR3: CASSLSVTGELFF. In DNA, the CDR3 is TGCGCCAGCAGCTTGTCGGTCACCGGGGAGCTGTTTTTT. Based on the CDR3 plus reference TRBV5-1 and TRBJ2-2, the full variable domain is KAGVTQTPRYLIKTRGQQVTLSCSPISGHRSVSWYQQTPGQGLQFLFEYFSETQRNKGNFPGRFSGRQFSNSRSEMNVSTLELGDSALYLCASSLSVTGELFFGEGSRLTVL.

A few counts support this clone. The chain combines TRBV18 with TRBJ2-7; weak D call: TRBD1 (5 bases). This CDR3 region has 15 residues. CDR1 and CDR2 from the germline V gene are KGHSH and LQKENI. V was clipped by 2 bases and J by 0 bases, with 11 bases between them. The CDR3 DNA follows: TGTGCCAGCTCACCAGGGGCAGGTAGCTCCTACGAGCAGTACTTC. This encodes CASSPGAGSSYEQYF.